These 20 T cell receptor beta chains were all obtained from the same sample, sequenced in a study of tumor-infiltrating lymphocytes in primary liver carcinoma. TCR beta cDNA was reverse-transcribed from 450 to 500 ng of total RNA. The reaction used a constant-region primer and ProtoScript II reverse transcriptase. Three nested multiplex PCR rounds, a slightly modified ARM-PCR, produced the libraries for TCR beta. Primers for the first two PCR rounds were TRBV1-TRBV30 forward primers and a C-beta reverse primer (approximately 10 cycles per round). A single record per CDR3 protein comes from TCRdb applying MiXCR to the multiplex PCR reads. The sample has fewer than 250,000 distinct CDR3 sequences; 65% are singletons. Unsorted whole blood yielded the blood RNA, and germline DNA was also extracted. Input material: peripheral blood. These receptors came from a woman aged 55-70 years with primary liver carcinoma and hepatitis B virus infection.

The rearrangement uses TRBV4-2 and TRBJ2-3, with D perhaps TRBD1 (6 bases). The CDR3 has 14 amino acids. Germline CDR1 reads LGHNA; CDR2 reads YNFKEQ. Trimming removed 10 bases from V and 0 bases from J, with 14 bases in between. CDR3: CANTRGTSTDTQYF. The CDR3 bases are TGTGCCAACACGAGGGGGACCAGCACAGATACGCAGTATTTT.

A word on this clonotype: Relative to the germline gene, one junction end is altered; a read error may explain this. V is TRBV11-3 and J is TRBJ2-5, with D possibly matching TRBD2 (5 bases). This CDR3 comprises 14 residues. From germline, CDR1 is SGHNT and CDR2 YENEEA. CDR3 protein: CAGSLEGFGESQYF. The DNA of the CDR3 is TGTGCCGGCAGCTTAGAGGGATTCGGGGAGAGCCAGTACTTC. The variable domain in full, with the rest retrieved from reference TRBV11-3 and TRBJ2-5, is EAGVVQSPRYKIIEKKQPVAFWCNPISGHNTLYWYLQNLGQGPELLIRYENEEAVDDSQLPKDRFSAERLKGVDSTLKIQPAELGDSAVYLCAGSLEGFGESQYFGPGTRLLVL.

The genes are TRBV18 and TRBJ1-3, with D possibly matching TRBD1 (5 bases). The CDR3 has 14 amino acids. CDR1 is KGHSH and CDR2 is LQKENI in the germline V gene. Deletions cut 5 bases from V and 2 bases from J, with 10 bases between. This chain's CDR3 is CASSTAGAGNTIYF. The CDR3 nucleotides are TGTGCCAGCTCAACGGCGGGGGCTGGAAACACCATATATTTT.

The V gene is TRBV2, the J gene TRBJ2-7; 8 nucleotides align to TRBD1. Germline V gene sequence: CDR1 SNHLY, CDR2 FYNNEI. The CDR3 is made up of 14 amino acids. Unmatched junction bases numbered 9, after V lost 7 bases and J lost 4 bases. The CDR3 loop is CASMPETGVYEQYF. The CDR3, as DNA: TGTGCCAGCATGCCCGAGACAGGGGTATACGAGCAGTACTTC.

The chain combines TRBV7-9 with TRBJ1-1; TRBD1 might be the D (6 bases). Trimming took 1 base from V and 5 from J, leaving 11 bases between them. The CDR3 is 14 amino acids. Germline CDR1 reads SEHNR; CDR2 reads FQNEAQ (reference sequence). CDR3 in amino acids: CASSLVGGETEAFF. In DNA, the CDR3 is TGTGCCAGCAGCTTAGTTGGGGGCGAAACTGAAGCTTTCTTT.

Remarks on this clonotype: Sequence at one end of the junction differs from germline and may be a read error. CDR3 coding DNA: TGTGTCAGCAGTTGGCCAACGCGGACAGGAGGATTCAATCAGCCCCAGCATTTT. It codes for CVSSWPTRTGGFNQPQHF. The V and J genes are TRBV28 and TRBJ1-5, with TRBD1 identical over 7 bases. This CDR3 spans 18 amino acids. The V gene's germline CDR1 is MDHEN and CDR2 SYDVKM.

Comments on this clonotype: A much larger clone sits a single nucleotide away, making a read error possible. The V and J genes are TRBV6-6 and TRBJ2-7, with D perhaps given as TRBD1 or TRBD2 (5 bases each). V was pared by 4 bases and J by 4 bases, with 11 bases between. The CDR3 is 13 residues long. Germline lookup yields CDR1 MNHNY and CDR2 SVGAGI (reference sequence). CDR3 amino acids: CASSLTGRYEQYF. In nucleotides, the CDR3 is TGTGCCAGCAGTTTGACGGGACGGTACGAGCAGTACTTC.

About this clonotype itself: A much larger clone differs from this one at a single base, so this may be a read error. The V call is TRBV12-3 or TRBV12-4, the J call TRBJ1-1; D uncertain. The CDR3 runs 14 residues. With 3 bases removed from V and 0 bases from J, the gap between germline ends came to 8 bases. The CDR3 reads CASSFLDVNTEAFF. The DNA of the CDR3 is TGTGCCAGCAGTTTCCTGGACGTGAACACTGAAGCTTTCTTT.

This clonotype came up a few times. The chain carries TRBV10-2 and TRBJ2-4; D possibly matches TRBD1 or TRBD2 (5 bases each). The CDR3 covers 15 residues. Germline CDR1 WSHSY, CDR2 SAAADI. Deletions cut 3 bases from V and 6 bases from J, with 15 bases between. The DNA for the CDR3 is TGCGCCAGCAGTGACAGGGTTGGTAGCGTAAACATTCAGTACTTC. It translates to CASSDRVGSVNIQYF.

A few counts support this clonotype. This chain connects TRBV5-1 to TRBJ1-1; the D is unclear. The CDR3 extends over 15 amino acids. V was pared by 3 bases and J by 4 bases, with 16 bases between. The germline V gene has CDR1 SGHRS and CDR2 YFSETQ. The CDR3 nucleotides are TGCGCCAGCAGCTGGAATGAGGGATCGGCCACTGAAGCTTTCTTT. This sequence encodes CASSWNEGSATEAFF.

Concerning this clonotype: A much larger clone is a single base away; this may be a read error. The chain links TRBV6-6 to TRBJ1-5; 7 bases match TRBD1. The CDR3 sequence is 14 residues long. Germline V lookup: CDR1 MNHNY, CDR2 SVGAGI (reference sequence). The CDR3 DNA reads TGTGCCAGCAATCCGGGACAGATAAATCAGTCCCAGCATTTT. It specifies CASNPGQINQSQHF.

This clonotype was recorded at least ten times. Written as DNA, the CDR3 is TGTGCCGTTGGGGGGCAGGAGAATCAGCCCCAGCATTTT. Amino acids: CAVGGQENQPQHF. The genes are TRBV10-3 and TRBJ1-5, with D tentatively TRBD1 (6 bases). CDR3 length: 13 residues. V lost 11 bases and J lost 4, with 15 bases in between. Looked up from germline, CDR1 is ENHRY and CDR2 is SYGVKD.

The V and J genes are TRBV5-4 and TRBJ2-1, with TRBD2 matching 10 bases. V gave up 4 bases and J gave up 6 bases; unmatched junction bases: 7. This CDR3 comprises 15 residues. Per germline, CDR1 SGHNT and CDR2 YYREEE (reference sequence). The CDR3 spells CASSASSGRGNEQFF. For the CDR3, the DNA is TGTGCCAGCAGCGCCTCTAGCGGGAGAGGCAATGAGCAGTTCTTC.

This clonotype was found once. A much more abundant neighbour one base away suggests this may be a read error. This chain joins TRBV6-6 and TRBJ2-2; 11 bases align to TRBD2. The J segment lost 5 bases and the V segment lost 0 bases, leaving 11 bases of the junction unmatched. Looked up from germline, CDR1 is MNHNY and CDR2 is SVGAGI (reference sequence). This CDR3 contains 19 residues. CDR3 in amino acids: CASSYSKVLAGVRTGELFF. The CDR3 coding sequence is TGTGCCAGCAGTTACTCGAAGGTACTAGCGGGAGTCCGAACCGGGGAGCTGTTTTTT.

On this clonotype: A much more abundant neighbour one base away suggests this may be a read error. This rearrangement joins TRBV12-3 or TRBV12-4 to TRBJ2-6; the D gene is possibly TRBD2 (6 bases). This CDR3 region has 15 residues. CDR3 nucleotide sequence: TGTGCCAGCAGTTTAAGGAGGGCTGGGGCCAACGTCATGACTTTC. This gives the protein CASSLRRAGANVMTF.

Details on this clonotype: A junction boundary mismatches the germline segment, possibly from a read error. The chain couples TRBV4-1 to TRBJ1-1; D unresolved. This CDR3 has 13 amino acids. The germline gives CDR1 MGHRA, CDR2 YSYEKL. The CDR3 nucleotides are TGCGCCAACAGCCAACCCCCGGGAACTGAAGCCTTCTTT. Residues: CANSQPPGTEAFF.

A remark on this clonotype: Since a much larger clone is just one base distant, this may be a read error. This rearrangement joins TRBV11-1 to TRBJ1-1; D is possibly TRBD1 (5 bases). Trimming took off 8 bases at V and 3 bases at J, with 22 bases between the two ends. This CDR3 spans 16 amino acids. Germline values: CDR1 SGHAT, CDR2 FQDESV (reference sequence). CDR3 bases: TGTGCCAGCGGCCCCAGGGAGAAGGGGATGGACACTGAAGCTTTCTTT. Translated, it gives CASGPREKGMDTEAFF.

V gene TRBV7-8 combines with J gene TRBJ2-5; D gene unclear. The V end was cut by 1 base, the J end by 1 base, with 7 bases between. The germline gives CDR1 SGHVS, CDR2 FQNEAQ. The CDR3 is 14 residues long. The CDR3 DNA reads TGTGCCAGCAGCTTAGTGTTGCCCCAAGAGACCCAGTACTTC. It yields the protein CASSLVLPQETQYF.

Only a few counts were recorded for this clonotype. The chain couples TRBV30 to TRBJ1-4; D remains ambiguous. Deletions cut 5 bases from V and 3 bases from J, with 10 bases between. Germline lookup yields CDR1 GTSNPN and CDR2 SVGIG (reference sequence). The CDR3 loop spans 13 amino acids. DNA for the CDR3: TGTGCCTGGGGTACACGGTCTAATGAAAAACTGTTTTTT. Translating gives CAWGTRSNEKLFF.

Only one count was recorded for this clonotype. The chain combines TRBV29-1 with TRBJ2-7, with D perhaps TRBD1 or TRBD2 (5 bases each). V gave up 8 bases and J gave up 11 bases, with 22 bases separating them. CDR1 is SQVTM and CDR2 is ANQGSEA in the germline V gene. The CDR3 totals 12 residues. CDR3 sequence (DNA): TGCAGCATTCAAAAATACCTACGAGGGGAGTACTTC. Amino acids: CSIQKYLRGEYF.